This TCR beta chain came from a study of shared clonotypes between healthy human individuals. Overall study findings and caveats: Clonotype sharing among donors, it was expected, would be affected by sequencing depth. Across subsets, estimated richness was generally greater for naive than for memory populations.

This clone was found once. The antigen remains undetermined. The length of the CDR3 is 13 residues. V shed 7 bases, J shed 7 bases, and the junction held 9 bases outside the gene matches. CDR1 and CDR2 (germline): SQVTM, ANQGSEA. Sequencing was performed with immunoSEQ multiplex PCR; in TCRdb, only in-frame clones are kept and a portion is missing. The sample has 850,000 to 1,100,000 clones; approximately 80% are singletons. V gene TRBV29-1 combines with J gene TRBJ1-4; 7 bases are shared with TRBD1. The clonotype was recovered from a man aged 18 to 29 in good health. Some clones in this sample may be carry-over from other donors' samples. Specimen: memory CD4+ T cells from PBMCs. Subset defined: CD45RA-negative fraction. CDR3 region: CSARQGGSEKLFF. The CDR3 nucleotides read TGCAGCGCCAGACAGGGTGGAAGTGAAAAACTGTTTTTT.